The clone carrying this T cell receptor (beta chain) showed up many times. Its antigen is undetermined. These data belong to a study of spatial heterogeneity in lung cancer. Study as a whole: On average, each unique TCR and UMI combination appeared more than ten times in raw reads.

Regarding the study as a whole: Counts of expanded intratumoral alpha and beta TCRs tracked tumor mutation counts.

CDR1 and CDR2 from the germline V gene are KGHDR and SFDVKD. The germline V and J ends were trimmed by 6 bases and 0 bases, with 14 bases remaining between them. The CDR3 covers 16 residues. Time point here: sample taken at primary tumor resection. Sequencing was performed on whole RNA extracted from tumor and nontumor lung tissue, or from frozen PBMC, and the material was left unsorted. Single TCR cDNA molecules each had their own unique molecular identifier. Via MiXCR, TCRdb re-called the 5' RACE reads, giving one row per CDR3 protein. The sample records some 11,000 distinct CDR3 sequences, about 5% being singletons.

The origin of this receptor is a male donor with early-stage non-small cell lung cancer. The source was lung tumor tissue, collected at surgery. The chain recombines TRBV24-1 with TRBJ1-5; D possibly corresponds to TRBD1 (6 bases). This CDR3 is CATSPERGNSNQPQHF. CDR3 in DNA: TGTGCCACCAGTCCTGAAAGGGGGAATAGCAATCAGCCCCAGCATTTT.